These 14 T cell receptor beta chains were all obtained from the same sample, sequenced in a study of identical twins. Each CDR3 protein gets one entry after TCRdb re-called the 5' RACE reads with MiXCR. The sample has about 720,000 distinct CDR3 sequences; roughly 8% are singletons. These records were also assigned to another study, of yellow fever vaccine responses in identical twins.

Material for sequencing was PBMCs. The receptors derive from a woman younger than 30 in good health.

This rearrangement joins TRBV10-2 to TRBJ1-3; no reliable D call. V was clipped by 9 bases and J by 1 base, with 16 bases between them. The CDR3 length is 15 residues. Germline assignment: CDR1 WSHSY and CDR2 SAAADI. CDR3 DNA sequence: TGCGCCAGTCTACACCCGGGGAAGTCTGGAAACACCATATATTTT. Translating gives CASLHPGKSGNTIYF.

V is TRBV14 and J is TRBJ2-2; perhaps TRBD1 as D (6 bases). Trimming took 4 bases from V and 1 from J, leaving 13 bases between them. From germline, CDR1 is SGHDN and CDR2 FVKESK. This CDR3 has 16 amino acids. The CDR3 region has the DNA TGTGCCAGCAGCCCCGTGACAGGTCTGAACACCGGGGAGCTGTTTTTT. Its protein product is CASSPVTGLNTGELFF.

This clonotype was seen only a few times. The chain employs TRBV9 and TRBJ1-1, with 7 bases lining up with TRBD1. With 3 bases clipped from V and 12 bases from J, the junction kept 2 bases outside the gene matches. The germline V gene encodes CDR1 SGDLS and CDR2 YYNGEE. The CDR3 totals 10 residues. CDR3 DNA: TGTGCCAGCAGCGCAGGGGGACCTTTCTTT. Residues: CASSAGGPFF.

This clonotype came up once. This chain links TRBV12-5 with TRBJ1-3, with D unclear. V was trimmed by 7 bases and J by 1 base, leaving 17 bases between them. The CDR3 extends over 16 amino acids. Germline values: CDR1 LGHNT, CDR2 FRNRAP. The CDR3 region is CASVTLGPRSGNTIYF. CDR3 nucleotide sequence: TGTGCTAGTGTTACATTAGGACCTCGGTCTGGAAACACCATATATTTT. Combining the CDR3 with reference TRBV12-5 and TRBJ1-3 gives the whole variable domain DARVTQTPRHKVTEMGQEVTMRCQPILGHNTVFWYRQTMMQGLELLAYFRNRAPLDDSGMPKDRFSAEMPDATLATLKIQPSEPRDSAVYFCASVTLGPRSGNTIYFGEGSWLTVV.

This clonotype has just a few counts. This chain uses TRBV18 with TRBJ2-3; a weak D match, TRBD2 (6 bases). Germline values: CDR1 KGHSH, CDR2 LQKENI. Trimming removed 6 bases at V and 6 bases at J, with 13 bases between. The CDR3 has 13 amino acids. This CDR3 is CASSSGLMDTQYF. DNA of the CDR3: TGTGCCAGCTCGTCGGGACTTATGGATACGCAGTATTTT.

This chain links TRBV5-1 with TRBJ2-2; 8 positions match TRBD2. Germline loops: CDR1 SGHRS, CDR2 YFSETQ. The CDR3 runs to 18 residues. The ends lost 2 bases at V and 4 bases at J; junction bases unmatched: 13. This chain's CDR3 is CASSLRWSGSRGTGELFF. In DNA, the CDR3 is TGCGCCAGCAGCTTAAGATGGAGCGGGAGTAGGGGCACCGGGGAGCTGTTTTTT.

This clonotype was counted only a few times. This chain uses TRBV20-1 with TRBJ2-3; D is uncertain. The germline CDR1 and CDR2 sequences are DFQATT and SNEGSKA (reference sequence). The CDR3 runs to 11 residues. The V and J ends lost 6 bases and 8 bases respectively, with 12 bases between them. The CDR3 DNA reads as TGCAGTGCCTTGAAGTCGGGTACGCAGTATTTT. Its translation: CSALKSGTQYF.

Only a few counts were recorded for this clonotype. The V gene is TRBV6-5, the J gene TRBJ2-3, with D possibly matching TRBD2 (6 bases). V lost 7 bases, J lost 9 bases, and 11 bases lay in between. CDR3 length: 11 residues. Germline lookup yields CDR1 MNHEY and CDR2 SVGAGI. The DNA of the CDR3 is TGTGCCAGCAACCGCGGGGTCACGCAGTATTTT. Translating gives CASNRGVTQYF.

This clonotype has only a few counts. The V call is TRBV27, the J call TRBJ2-3, with 11 bases fitting TRBD2. The CDR3 covers 17 residues. With V trimmed by 7 bases and J by 1 base, 10 bases remained unmatched. Germline CDR1 reads MNHEY; CDR2 reads SMNVEV (reference sequence). The CDR3 DNA reads TGTGCCAGCACCCCCCGACTAGCGGGATGGGGCACAGATACGCAGTATTTT. As protein: CASTPRLAGWGTDTQYF.

This clonotype was observed a few times. This rearrangement joins TRBV28 to TRBJ1-2; D not certain. Trimming took off 6 bases at V and 2 bases at J, with 25 bases between the two ends. The germline CDR1 and CDR2 sequences are MDHEN and SYDVKM. The CDR3 has 18 residues. The CDR3 DNA follows: TGTGCCAGCAGCTACCAGCCAAGGCTGGGTCTCTTAAACTATGGCTACACCTTC. Amino acid sequence: CASSYQPRLGLLNYGYTF.

This clonotype was detected many times. The chain is built from TRBV20-1 and TRBJ2-7; 8 bases line up with TRBD2. Germline V gene data show CDR1 as DFQATT and CDR2 as SNEGSKA (reference sequence). The CDR3 is 13 residues long. Unmatched junction bases numbered 7, after V lost 6 bases and J lost 3 bases. The CDR3 loop is CSATLAGRYEQYF. CDR3 DNA: TGCAGTGCAACCCTAGCGGGTCGCTACGAGCAGTACTTC.

The chain is built from TRBV29-1 and TRBJ2-7; 10 nucleotides match TRBD1. J gave up 3 bases and V 2 bases, and 7 bases lay outside the gene matches. The CDR3 spans 15 residues. CDR1 and CDR2 from the germline V gene are SQVTM and ANQGSEA. CDR3 amino acids: CSVEYRDRGNYEQYF. The CDR3 nucleotides are TGCAGCGTTGAATACCGGGACAGGGGCAACTACGAGCAGTACTTC.

This clonotype was recorded at least ten times. The chain couples TRBV5-1 to TRBJ2-1; 9 bases are a match to TRBD2. The trim removed 2 bases at V and 2 bases at J, leaving 17 bases unmatched. Germline loops: CDR1 SGHRS, CDR2 YFSETQ. This CDR3 comprises 20 residues. The CDR3 protein is CASSFGEGLASGITYNEQFF. The CDR3, as DNA: TGCGCCAGCAGCTTCGGGGAAGGTTTGGCTAGCGGGATTACCTACAATGAGCAGTTCTTC.

This clonotype was seen at least ten times. The genes are TRBV3-1 and TRBJ1-6; D is uncertain. From germline, CDR1 is LGHDT and CDR2 YNNKEL (reference sequence). This CDR3 is 15 amino acids long. V lost 2 bases and J 8 bases, leaving 13 bases between the germline ends. CDR3: CASSQLGGRYSPLHF. CDR3 nucleotide sequence: TGTGCCAGCAGCCAATTGGGCGGAAGATATTCACCCCTCCACTTT.